Included here is one TCR beta chain sequence, with context. These data come from a study of blood T cell repertoires in COVID-19. The method was immunoSEQ multiplex PCR; TCRdb's version includes in-frame clones alone and lacks a portion of them. The sample yields about 56,000 clones, roughly nine tenths seen once. The CDR3 contains 15 residues. Trimming left V 3 bases short and J 4 bases short, with 16 bases between. Per the germline V gene, CDR1 is SGDLS and CDR2 is YYNGEE. The sequenced sample consisted of peripheral blood. This TCR came from a woman aged 60-70 years with COVID-19, enrolled during active disease. V usage is TRBV9 and J usage is TRBJ1-2; D perhaps matches TRBD1 (6 bases). The CDR3 DNA is TGTGCCAGCAGCGCCGGAGGGGGGGTGGTCTATGGCTACACCTTC. Its translation: CASSAGGGVVYGYTF.